This paragraph covers one T cell receptor (beta chain) sequence. Generated by immunoSEQ multiplex PCR, the TCRdb table keeps only in-frame clones and is missing some. The data hold thousands of clones, with 37% observed a single time. These data originate in a study of PD-L1 blockade in urothelial cancer. Study as a whole: Atezolizumab at 1,200 mg intravenously every 3 weeks was started by patients in 2014.

The CDR3 runs 12 residues. Germline V gene sequence: CDR1 LNHDA, CDR2 SQIVND (reference sequence). V was pared by 7 bases and J by 8 bases, with 14 bases between. Sequencing used tumor tissue, obtained before atezolizumab (anti-PD-L1) treatment. This chain uses TRBV19 with TRBJ1-2; D remains unclear. The TCR was taken from a man aged 55-75 years with urothelial cancer. The CDR3 DNA follows: TGTGCCAGTATGGTGGCGACGGGAGGCTACACCTTC. Amino acid sequence: CASMVATGGYTF.